This T cell receptor (beta chain) was sequenced in a study of blood T cell repertoires in COVID-19. The CDR3 runs to 14 residues. Germline values: CDR1 SNHLY, CDR2 FYNNEI. V lost 6 bases and J 7 bases, leaving 16 bases between the germline ends. The method was immunoSEQ multiplex PCR; TCRdb's version includes in-frame clones alone and lacks a portion of them. The table lists around 63,000 clones, less than 85% of them singletons, with roughly 18% in the top ten. The sequenced sample was peripheral blood. This TCR came from a woman in her forties or fifties with active or convalescent COVID-19. The chain links TRBV2 to TRBJ2-1, with D possibly matching TRBD1 (5 bases). CDR3 sequence: CASSPRQFPNEQFF. CDR3 coding DNA: TGTGCCAGCAGCCCCCGACAGTTTCCGAATGAGCAGTTCTTC.